Reported below is one TCR beta chain. TCRdb's table, derived via immunoSEQ multiplex PCR, lists solely in-frame clones and lacks some. The data hold 250,000 or so clones, with roughly 88% observed a single time. The sample originates from a study of blood T cell repertoires in COVID-19. In the study overall: PBMCs, B-cell-depleted T cells, or T cells provided the cDNA or gDNA that made up the material.

Donors in Cohort 3 counted as recovered after two negative PCRs, clearance, or symptom resolution. This clonotype originated in a woman aged 45-65 years who had recovered from COVID-19. Sequencing used PBMCs or T cells enriched from blood (not recorded which).

The DNA for the CDR3 is TGTGCCAGCAGCCTAGGACTAGCGGGAGATGAGCAGTTCTTC. Translated, it gives CASSLGLAGDEQFF. The gene calls are TRBV7-9 and TRBJ2-1, with 13 bases identical to TRBD2. The CDR3 is made up of 14 amino acids. Germline loops: CDR1 SEHNR, CDR2 FQNEAQ (reference sequence). The V and J ends lost 5 bases and 8 bases, in that order; junction bases with no gene match: 3.